The 8 T cell receptor beta chains reported below all come from one sample, sequenced in a study of human T cells and chemical hapten exposure. TCRdb processed the RACE reads anew with MiXCR; each CDR3 protein has one entry. The repertoire holds about 26,000 distinct CDR3 sequences, with roughly a tenth as singletons. Time point given: patch test 2, 6 weeks after DPC sensitization. Regarding treatment: therapeutic diphenylcyclopropenone sensitization with weekly scalp DPC. The material was whole blood, obtained in connection with sensitization to the hapten diphenylcyclopropenone (DPC). The receptors were gathered from a man under 40 with alopecia areata. Some clones in this sample may be carry-over from other donors' samples.

V gene TRBV18 combines with J gene TRBJ2-1, with D perhaps matching TRBD2 (5 bases). The CDR3 loop spans 12 amino acids. CDR1 KGHSH and CDR2 LQKENI come from the germline V gene. The V end was cut by 6 bases, the J end by 9 bases, with 12 bases between. The CDR3 here is CASSPWESEQFF. The CDR3 nucleotides read TGTGCCAGCTCGCCGTGGGAGAGTGAGCAGTTCTTC.

The chain recombines TRBV29-1 with TRBJ2-4; 7 bases agree with TRBD1. Germline V gene sequence: CDR1 SQVTM, CDR2 ANQGSEA. With 1 base clipped from V and 3 bases from J, the junction kept 0 bases outside the gene matches. The CDR3 covers 13 residues. As DNA, the CDR3 is TGCAGCGTTGAAGGGACAGGCAAAAACATTCAGTACTTC. This sequence encodes CSVEGTGKNIQYF.

This clonotype was seen ten or more times. The chain couples TRBV27 to TRBJ1-5; D gene unclear. With 5 bases removed from V and 0 bases from J, the gap between germline ends came to 8 bases. There are 14 residues in the CDR3. CDR1 and CDR2 from the germline V gene are MNHEY and SMNVEV (reference sequence). The CDR3 region is CASSLFYSNQPQHF. As DNA, the CDR3 is TGTGCCAGCAGTCTATTTTATAGCAATCAGCCCCAGCATTTT.

This clonotype was seen many times. The rearrangement uses TRBV30 and TRBJ2-1; 14 bases fit TRBD2. Germline assignment: CDR1 GTSNPN and CDR2 SVGIG (reference sequence). The CDR3 runs to 15 residues. The trim removed 2 bases at V and 6 bases at J, leaving 3 bases unmatched. Written as DNA, the CDR3 is TGTGCCTGGAGTTCGGGACTAGCGGGAGCCAATGAGCAGTTCTTC. This translates into CAWSSGLAGANEQFF.

The chain has TRBV7-2 and TRBJ2-3; 7 positions agree with TRBD1. The V segment lost 5 bases and the J segment 1 base; nucleotides outside the gene matches: 6. CDR1 and CDR2 from the germline V gene are SGHTA and FQGNSA. The CDR3 extends over 15 amino acids. The chain's CDR3 is CASSGDSLRTDTQYF. CDR3 coding DNA: TGTGCCAGCAGCGGGGACAGCCTGCGCACAGATACGCAGTATTTT.

This clonotype was counted a few times. The chain employs TRBV11-2 and TRBJ1-2; D call uncertain. The CDR3 extends over 15 amino acids. CDR1 is SGHAT and CDR2 is FQNNGV in the germline V gene. V lost 4 bases and J lost 0, with 12 bases in between. As DNA, the CDR3 is TGTGCCAGCAGCTCCCGGACTGGCACTAACTATGGCTACACCTTC. Protein: CASSSRTGTNYGYTF.

This clonotype was observed many times. V is TRBV29-1 and J is TRBJ2-1; 7 nucleotides align to TRBD1. Per germline, CDR1 SQVTM and CDR2 ANQGSEA. The V and J ends lost 2 bases and 7 bases, in that order; junction bases with no gene match: 11. This CDR3 spans 15 amino acids. DNA for the CDR3: TGCAGCGTTGAACCCAGACACAGGGGTCAGAATGAGCAGTTCTTC. It encodes CSVEPRHRGQNEQFF.

In its sample, this clonotype was seen a few times. J is TRBJ2-2 and V is TRBV7-9, with TRBD2 matching 11 bases. The CDR3 has 16 amino acids. From germline, CDR1 is SEHNR and CDR2 FQNEAQ (reference sequence). The V and J ends lost 5 bases and 4 bases, in that order; junction bases with no gene match: 6. CDR3 nucleotide sequence: TGTGCCAGCAGCAAAACTAGCGGGGGATCCACCGGGGAGCTGTTTTTT. Protein: CASSKTSGGSTGELFF.